Presented here are 18 T cell receptor beta chains from one specimen sequenced in a study of blood T cell repertoires in COVID-19. Produced via immunoSEQ multiplex PCR; TCRdb's table is partial and in-frame only. The table lists over 200,000 clones, approximately 81% of them singletons. Sequenced input: peripheral blood. These receptors were taken from a woman older than 75 with active or convalescent COVID-19.

The chain uses TRBV23-1 and TRBJ2-1, with TRBD1 matching 12 bases. TRBV23-1 is filed as an ORF, its function uncertain. The CDR3 has 16 residues. The V segment lost 0 bases and the J segment 9 bases; nucleotides outside the gene matches: 6. The CDR3 protein is CASSQSRDRGLCEQFF. The DNA of the CDR3 is TGCGCCAGCAGTCAATCTAGGGACAGGGGGCTTTGTGAGCAGTTCTTC.

The V gene is TRBV7-3, the J gene TRBJ2-5, with D perhaps TRBD2 (5 bases). This CDR3 region has 13 residues. Trimming stripped 8 bases from V and 5 bases from J, with 15 bases between. Looked up from germline, CDR1 is SGHTA and CDR2 is FQGTGA. The DNA of the CDR3 is TGTGCCAGCGGGATGAGGGCTGATGAGACCCAGTACTTC. This sequence encodes CASGMRADETQYF.

This clone came up once. The chain combines TRBV4-3 with TRBJ2-3; D possibly corresponds to TRBD1 (5 bases). V gave up 4 bases and J gave up 4 bases, with 18 bases separating them. Germline V CDR1 and CDR2: LGHNA, YSLEER. CDR3 length: 16 residues. The CDR3 coding sequence is TGCGCCAGCAGCCGGGGCCTAAAAGTTTCCCCAGATACGCAGTATTTT. Residues: CASSRGLKVSPDTQYF.

This chain links TRBV7-8 with TRBJ1-1; D is unclear. In germline, CDR1 is SGHVS, CDR2 FQNEAQ. The CDR3 has 14 amino acids. Trimming left V 4 bases short and J 1 base short, with 10 bases between. CDR3 residues: CASSSREGNTEAFF. The CDR3 DNA reads TGTGCCAGCAGCTCCCGCGAGGGGAACACTGAAGCTTTCTTT.

The V and J genes are TRBV5-1 and TRBJ2-2; 11 bases are a match to TRBD1. The V gene's germline CDR1 is SGHRS and CDR2 YFSETQ. The V segment lost 1 base and the J segment 5 bases; nucleotides outside the gene matches: 1. This CDR3 contains 15 residues. CDR3 DNA sequence: TGCGCCAGCAGCTTGAGGGACAGGGGGACCGGGGAGCTGTTTTTT. Translating gives CASSLRDRGTGELFF.

The chain joins TRBV11-2 to TRBJ2-3; possibly TRBD1 for D (5 bases). CDR1 SGHAT and CDR2 FQNNGV come from the germline V gene. The CDR3 is 15 amino acids. V lost 1 base to trimming and J lost 4 bases, with 12 bases between them. The CDR3 sequence: CASSLALIGADTQYF. CDR3 DNA sequence: TGTGCCAGCAGCTTAGCTCTGATAGGGGCAGATACGCAGTATTTT. The full variable domain, completed using reference TRBV11-2 and TRBJ2-3, is EAGVAQSPRYKIIEKRQSVAFWCNPISGHATLYWYQQILGQGPKLLIQFQNNGVVDDSQLPKDRFSAERLKGVDSTLKIQPAKLEDSAVYLCASSLALIGADTQYFGPGTRLTVL.

The chain employs TRBV19 and TRBJ2-5, with TRBD1 matching 11 bases. J lost 5 bases, V lost 6 bases, and 17 bases had no gene match. CDR1 is LNHDA, CDR2 SQIVND, per germline (reference sequence). The CDR3 is made up of 18 amino acids. In DNA form, the CDR3 reads TGTGCCAGTAGACCACCAGGTGCGCGGACAGGGGGCTCCGAGACCCAGTACTTC. Its translation: CASRPPGARTGGSETQYF.

The chain is built from TRBV6-2 or TRBV6-3 and TRBJ2-2; TRBD2 matches at 7 bases. V shed 2 bases, J shed 6 bases, and the junction held 9 bases outside the gene matches. Per the germline V gene, CDR1 is MNHEY and CDR2 is SVGEGT. This CDR3 region has 16 residues. CDR3 sequence: CASSYPLGGSPGELFF. The CDR3 region has the DNA TGTGCCAGCAGTTACCCCCTTGGCGGGAGCCCCGGGGAGCTGTTTTTT.

The chain has TRBV11-3 and TRBJ2-1; TRBD2 matches 8 bases. CDR3 length equals 15 residues. The germline gives CDR1 SGHNT, CDR2 YENEEA. V was clipped by 5 bases and J by 6 bases; unmatched bases: 9. In DNA, the CDR3 is TGTGCCAGCAGCCCCCGGAGAGCGGGGGTCAATGAGCAGTTCTTC. The encoded protein is CASSPRRAGVNEQFF.

The chain couples TRBV6-5 to TRBJ1-6, with D possibly being TRBD1 (5 bases). V shed 6 bases and J shed 7 bases, with 16 bases lying between them. Germline CDR1 is MNHEY and CDR2 is SVGAGI. The CDR3 totals 15 residues. The CDR3 DNA follows: TGTGCCAGCAGATGGGCGGGGGACTTCAATTCACCCCTCCACTTT. It yields the protein CASRWAGDFNSPLHF.

The rearrangement joins TRBV14 to TRBJ2-1, with TRBD2 matching 13 bases. The CDR3 is 18 residues long. Per the germline V gene, CDR1 is SGHDN and CDR2 is FVKESK. The V gene end was trimmed by 4 bases and the J gene end by 0 bases; junction bases not matched to a gene: 6. CDR3 loop: CASSLTSGRASSYNEQFF. As DNA, the CDR3 is TGTGCCAGCAGCCTAACTAGCGGGAGGGCTAGCTCCTACAATGAGCAGTTCTTC.

This sequence joins TRBV11-3 and TRBJ1-1, with unresolved D. The CDR3 covers 17 residues. Germline-derived CDR1 and CDR2 are SGHNT and YENEEA. The V and J ends lost 5 bases and 0 bases respectively, with 19 bases between them. The CDR3 nucleotides are TGTGCCAGCAGCGCCCGAGCGGGCGGTATAGTGAACACTGAAGCTTTCTTT. This translates into CASSARAGGIVNTEAFF.

Remarks on this clone: Other DNA variants within this sample encode the same CDR3. The chain couples TRBV6-2 or TRBV6-3 to TRBJ2-5; D might be TRBD2 (6 bases). The length of the CDR3 is 13 residues. Deletions cut 6 bases from V and 1 base from J, with 9 bases between. Germline CDR1 and CDR2: MNHEY and SVGEGT. CDR3: CASSRDSQETQYF. CDR3 nucleotide sequence: TGTGCCAGCAGCCGGGACTCCCAAGAGACCCAGTACTTC.

This clone has only one observation. The V and J genes are TRBV9 and TRBJ1-3; D call uncertain. The CDR3 runs 15 residues. Germline V gives CDR1 SGDLS, CDR2 YYNGEE. V lost 3 bases to trimming and J lost 0 bases, with 10 bases between them. The CDR3 loop reads CASSATANSGNTIYF. In nucleotides, the CDR3 is TGTGCCAGCAGCGCCACAGCAAACTCTGGAAACACCATATATTTT. Full variable domain (missing parts from reference TRBV9 and TRBJ1-3): DSGVTQTPKHLITATGQRVTLRCSPRSGDLSVYWYQQSLDQGLQFLIQYYNGEERAKGNILERFSAQQFPDLHSELNLSSLELGDSALYFCASSATANSGNTIYFGEGSWLTVV.

The gene calls are TRBV5-1 and TRBJ1-4; weak D call: TRBD1 (6 bases). Trimming shortened V by 2 bases and J by 5 bases, and 10 bases separated the two germline ends. The CDR3 runs 14 residues. The V gene's germline CDR1 is SGHRS and CDR2 YFSETQ. CDR3 sequence: CASSFGQLNEKLFF. The CDR3 DNA is TGCGCCAGCAGCTTTGGACAGTTAAATGAAAAACTGTTTTTT.

The CDR3 is CASSQGIYEQYF. CDR3 in DNA: TGTGCCAGCTCACAGGGGATCTACGAGCAGTACTTC. The rearrangement joins TRBV18 to TRBJ2-7; D is possibly TRBD1 (5 bases). The CDR3 has 12 amino acids. Germline V CDR1 and CDR2: KGHSH, LQKENI. The V end was cut by 4 bases, the J end by 3 bases, with 7 bases between.

The CDR3 reads CATGRGGQGKGSYNSPLHF. For the CDR3, the DNA is TGTGCCACCGGCCGAGGGGGACAGGGGAAGGGCTCCTATAATTCACCCCTCCACTTT. The chain combines TRBV10-3 with TRBJ1-6, with TRBD1 matching over 10 bases. V shed 10 bases, J shed 0 bases, and the junction held 15 bases outside the gene matches. This CDR3 is 19 amino acids long. The germline CDR1 and CDR2 sequences are ENHRY and SYGVKD.

Only a few counts were recorded for this clone. Compared with germline, one end of the junction differs, possibly owing to a read error. Here the CDR3 reads CASSQETSGGVQDF. CDR3 DNA sequence: TGCGCCAGCAGCCAAGAAACTAGCGGGGGGGTTCAAGACTTC. V usage is TRBV4-1 and J usage is TRBJ2-5; 13 bases match TRBD2. Germline-derived CDR1 and CDR2 are MGHRA and YSYEKL. The CDR3 spans 14 residues.